This T cell receptor beta chain was documented in a study of shared clonotypes between healthy human individuals. Trimming left V 0 bases short and J 5 bases short, with 8 bases between. Per germline, CDR1 SGDLS and CDR2 YYNGEE. This CDR3 spans 13 amino acids. There are a few counts of this clone. Generated by immunoSEQ multiplex PCR, the TCRdb table keeps only in-frame clones and is missing some. The sample records some 1 million clones, about 75% being singletons. The chain links TRBV9 to TRBJ1-1, with unresolved D. Material: memory CD4+ T cells sorted from blood. Subset defined: CD45RA-negative fraction. The TCR comes from a man between 18 and 35 years old in good health. CDR3 sequence (DNA): TGTGCCAGCAGCGTAGGGGTTTTAACTGAAGCTTTCTTT. Its protein is CASSVGVLTEAFF.